This TCR beta chain is from a study of cytomegalovirus exposure and HLA in healthy donors. Study observations and caveats: Around 18,000 TCR beta sequences were associated with HLA alleles at 0.05 false discovery rate in a later analysis. High specificity and sensitivity for cytomegalovirus status were reported for the classifier.

Comments on this clone: Its antigen remains unidentified.

The PCR used 60 Vbeta and 13 Jbeta primers. Repertoires were generated with immunoSEQ multiplex PCR, while TCRdb's copy carries only in-frame clones and drops some. The sample has 100,000 or so clones, under 85% seen once. The ends lost 2 bases at V and 7 bases at J; junction bases unmatched: 3. Per the germline V gene, CDR1 is GTSNPN and CDR2 is SVGIG (reference sequence). The CDR3 loop spans 14 amino acids. Source material: PBMCs. The clonotype was recovered from a woman between 35 and 50 years old in good health and CMV-seronegative. The chain carries TRBV30 and TRBJ2-1, with 12 bases matching TRBD2. The CDR3 region is CAWSRTSGINEQFF. CDR3 nucleotide sequence: TGTGCCTGGAGTCGGACTAGCGGGATTAATGAGCAGTTCTTC.